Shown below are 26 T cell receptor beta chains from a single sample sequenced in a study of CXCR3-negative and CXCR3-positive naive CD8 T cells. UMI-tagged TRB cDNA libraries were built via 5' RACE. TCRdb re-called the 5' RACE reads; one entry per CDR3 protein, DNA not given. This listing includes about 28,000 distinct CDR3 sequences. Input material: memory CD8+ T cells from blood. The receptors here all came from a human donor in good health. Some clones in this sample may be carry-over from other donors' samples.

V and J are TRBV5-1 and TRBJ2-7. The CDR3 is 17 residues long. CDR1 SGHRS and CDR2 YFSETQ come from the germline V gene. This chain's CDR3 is CASSFGHGRRSSYEQYF.

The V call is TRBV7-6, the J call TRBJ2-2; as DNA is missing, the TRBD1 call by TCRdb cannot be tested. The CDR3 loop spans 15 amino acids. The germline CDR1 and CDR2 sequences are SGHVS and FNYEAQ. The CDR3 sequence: CASSSSAVQGGELFF.

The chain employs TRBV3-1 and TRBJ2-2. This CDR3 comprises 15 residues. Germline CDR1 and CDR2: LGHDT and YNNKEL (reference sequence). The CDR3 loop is CASSPRQVNTGELFF. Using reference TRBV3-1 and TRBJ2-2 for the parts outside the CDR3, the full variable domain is DTAVSQTPKYLVTQMGNDKSIKCEQNLGHDTMYWYKQDSKKFLKIMFSYNNKELIINETVPNRFSPKSPDKAHLNLHINSLELGDSAVYFCASSPRQVNTGELFFGEGSRLTVL.

The CDR3 here is CSATGTRAYNEQFF. This chain joins TRBV20-1 and TRBJ2-1; TCRdb lists TRBD2, though no DNA is available to test this call. The germline V gene encodes CDR1 DFQATT and CDR2 SNEGSKA (reference sequence). The CDR3 consists of 14 residues.

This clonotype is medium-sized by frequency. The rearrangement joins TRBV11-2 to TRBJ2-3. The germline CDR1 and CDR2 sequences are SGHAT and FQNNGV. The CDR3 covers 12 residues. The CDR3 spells CASSSYTDTQYF.

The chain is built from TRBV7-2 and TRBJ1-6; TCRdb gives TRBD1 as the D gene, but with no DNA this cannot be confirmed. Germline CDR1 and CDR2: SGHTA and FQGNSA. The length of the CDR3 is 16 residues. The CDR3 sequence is CASSLRSPHIASPLHF.

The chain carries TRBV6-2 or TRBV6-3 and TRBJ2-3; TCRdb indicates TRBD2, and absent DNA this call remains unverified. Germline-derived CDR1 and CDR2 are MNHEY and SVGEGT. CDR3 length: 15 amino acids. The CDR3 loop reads CASSLAGAHTDTQYF.

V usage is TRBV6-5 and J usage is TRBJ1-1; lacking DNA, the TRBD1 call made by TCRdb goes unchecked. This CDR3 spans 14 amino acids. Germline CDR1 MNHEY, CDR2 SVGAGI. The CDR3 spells CASSYEQVNTEAFF.

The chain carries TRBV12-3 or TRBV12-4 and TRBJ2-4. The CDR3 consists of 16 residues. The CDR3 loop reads CASSLVAGLAKNIQYF.

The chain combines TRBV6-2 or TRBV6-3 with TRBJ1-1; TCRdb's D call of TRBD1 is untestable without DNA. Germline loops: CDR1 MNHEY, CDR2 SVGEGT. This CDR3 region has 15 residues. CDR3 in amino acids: CASSPPLGGYTEAFF.

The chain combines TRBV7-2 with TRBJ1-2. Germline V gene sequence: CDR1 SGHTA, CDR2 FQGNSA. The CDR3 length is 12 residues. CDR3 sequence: CASGVANYGYTF.

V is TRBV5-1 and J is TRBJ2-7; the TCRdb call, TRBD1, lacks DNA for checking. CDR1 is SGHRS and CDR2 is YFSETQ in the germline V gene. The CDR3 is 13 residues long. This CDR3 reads CASSPGTAYEQYF.

The CDR3 loop is CASSQELGSPDTQYF. The chain joins TRBV4-3 to TRBJ2-3. CDR3 size: 15 residues. Germline CDR1 and CDR2: LGHNA and YSLEER.

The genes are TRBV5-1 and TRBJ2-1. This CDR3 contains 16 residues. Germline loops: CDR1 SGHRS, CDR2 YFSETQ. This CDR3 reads CASSLEEHSSYNEQFF.

The CDR3 reads CASSSTLRTPRYWTGELFF. This chain links TRBV7-2 with TRBJ2-2. In germline, CDR1 is SGHTA, CDR2 FQGNSA. The CDR3 extends over 19 amino acids.

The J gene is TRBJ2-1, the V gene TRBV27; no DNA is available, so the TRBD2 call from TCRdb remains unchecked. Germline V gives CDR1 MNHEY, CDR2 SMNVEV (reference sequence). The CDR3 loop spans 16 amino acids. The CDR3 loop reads CASRWTSLPHYNEQFF.

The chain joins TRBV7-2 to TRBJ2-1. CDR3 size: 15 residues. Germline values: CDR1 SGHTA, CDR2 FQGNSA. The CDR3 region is CASSFDGDRFMQQFF. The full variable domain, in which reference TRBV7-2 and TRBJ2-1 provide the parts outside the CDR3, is GAGVSQSPSNKVTEKGKDVELRCDPISGHTALYWYRQSLGQGLEFLIYFQGNSAPDKSGLPSDRFSAERTGGSVSTLTIQRTQQEDSAVYLCASSFDGDRFMQQFFGPGTRLTVL.

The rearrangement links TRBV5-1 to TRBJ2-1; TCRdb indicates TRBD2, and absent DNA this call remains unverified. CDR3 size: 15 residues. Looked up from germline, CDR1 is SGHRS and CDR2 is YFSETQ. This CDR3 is CASSLVGGDYNEQFF. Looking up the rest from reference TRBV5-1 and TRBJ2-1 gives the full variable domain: KAGVTQTPRYLIKTRGQQVTLSCSPISGHRSVSWYQQTPGQGLQFLFEYFSETQRNKGNFPGRFSGRQFSNSRSEMNVSTLELGDSALYLCASSLVGGDYNEQFFGPGTRLTVL.

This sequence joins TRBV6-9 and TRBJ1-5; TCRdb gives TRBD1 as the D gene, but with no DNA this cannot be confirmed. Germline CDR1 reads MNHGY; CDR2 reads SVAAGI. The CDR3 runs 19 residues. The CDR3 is CASSYSPGVKTRGNQPQHF.

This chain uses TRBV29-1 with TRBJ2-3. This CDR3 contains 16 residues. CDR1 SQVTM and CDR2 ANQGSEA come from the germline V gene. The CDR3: CSVEDLLGMSTDTQYF.

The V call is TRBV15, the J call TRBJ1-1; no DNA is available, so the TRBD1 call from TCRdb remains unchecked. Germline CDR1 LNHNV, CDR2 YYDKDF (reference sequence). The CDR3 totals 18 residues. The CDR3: CATSRDRTQTVKNTEAFF.

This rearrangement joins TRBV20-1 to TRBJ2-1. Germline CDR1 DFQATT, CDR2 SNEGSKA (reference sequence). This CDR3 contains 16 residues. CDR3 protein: CSARVDVGLDFNEQFF.

The CDR3 here is CASSWGAGAQETQYF. This chain connects TRBV19 to TRBJ2-5; TCRdb's D call of TRBD1 is untestable without DNA. CDR1 and CDR2 (germline): LNHDA, SQIVND (reference sequence). The CDR3 is 15 residues long.

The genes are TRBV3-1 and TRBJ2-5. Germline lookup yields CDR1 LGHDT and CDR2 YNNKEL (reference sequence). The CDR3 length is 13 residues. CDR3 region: CASSQDLEETQYF.

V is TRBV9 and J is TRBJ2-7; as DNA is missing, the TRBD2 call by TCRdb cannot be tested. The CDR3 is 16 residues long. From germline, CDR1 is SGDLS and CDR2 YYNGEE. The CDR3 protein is CASSQAGTSGSYEQYF.

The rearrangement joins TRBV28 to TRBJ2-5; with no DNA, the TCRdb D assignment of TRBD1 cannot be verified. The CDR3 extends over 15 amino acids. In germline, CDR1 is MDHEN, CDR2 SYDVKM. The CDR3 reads CASSLRDRGEETQYF. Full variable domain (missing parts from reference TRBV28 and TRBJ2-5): DVKVTQSSRYLVKRTGEKVFLECVQDMDHENMFWYRQDPGLGLRLIYFSYDVKMKEKGDIPEGYSVSREKKERFSLILESASTNQTSMYLCASSLRDRGEETQYFGPGTRLLVL.